This T cell receptor (beta chain) was documented in a study of shared clonotypes between healthy human individuals. The CDR3 is made up of 16 amino acids. Germline CDR1 LGHNA, CDR2 YSLEER. Trimming at V came to 3 bases and at J to 5 bases, leaving 6 bases not matched to a gene. Study-wide results and limits: Clonotypes which were not shared had lower generation probabilities than clonotypes that all four donors shared.

Concerning this clone itself: What it binds is unknown.

The DNA input per sorted-subset replicate PCR was 150 to 200 ng, corresponding to 32,000 or so T cell genomes. Generated by immunoSEQ multiplex PCR, the TCRdb table keeps only in-frame clones and is missing some. The repertoire holds more than 900,000 clones, with roughly 74% as singletons. This receptor was taken from a man aged 18-30 years in good health. Some clones in this sample may be carry-over from other donors' samples. Sample: memory CD4+ T cells from PBMCs. Subset described: CD45RA-negative fraction. The genes are TRBV4-3 and TRBJ2-3; 12 bases map to TRBD2. The chain's CDR3 is CASSQLAGGQGDTQYF. The DNA of the CDR3 is TGCGCCAGCAGCCAGCTAGCGGGAGGGCAGGGAGATACGCAGTATTTT.